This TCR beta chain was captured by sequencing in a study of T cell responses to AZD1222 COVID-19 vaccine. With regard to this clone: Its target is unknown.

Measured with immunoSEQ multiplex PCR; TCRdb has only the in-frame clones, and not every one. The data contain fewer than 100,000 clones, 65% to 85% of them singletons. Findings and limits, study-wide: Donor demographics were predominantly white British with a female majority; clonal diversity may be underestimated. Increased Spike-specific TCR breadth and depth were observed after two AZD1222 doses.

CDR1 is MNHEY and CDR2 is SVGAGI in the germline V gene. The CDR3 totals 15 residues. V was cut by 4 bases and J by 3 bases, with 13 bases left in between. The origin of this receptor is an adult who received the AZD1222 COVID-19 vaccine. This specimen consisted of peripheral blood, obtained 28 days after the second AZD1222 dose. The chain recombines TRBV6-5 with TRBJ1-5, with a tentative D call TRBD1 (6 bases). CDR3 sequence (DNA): TGTGCCAGCAGTTTTGGCAGGGGCCTCAATCAGCCCCAGCATTTT. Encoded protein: CASSFGRGLNQPQHF.